This T cell receptor (beta chain) was identified during a study of shared clonotypes between healthy human individuals. The study, taken as a whole, reports: Relative to clonotypes present in all four donors, those not shared had lower generation probabilities.

Data came from immunoSEQ multiplex PCR; TCRdb stores just in-frame clones and leaves some out. The sample has under 2.5 million clones; 85% to 95% are singletons. The donors were adults (healthy and HIV-negative) with no recent acute infections or vaccinations. After removal of 3 bases from V and 2 bases from J, the junction contained 12 bases not matched to a gene. CDR3 length equals 18 residues. The V gene's germline CDR1 is SGHRS and CDR2 YFSETQ. About this clone itself: Its matching antigen is unknown.

The TCR originated in a man between 18 and 35 years old in good health. Some clones in this sample may be carry-over from other donors' samples. The chain has TRBV5-1 and TRBJ1-4, with 8 bases aligning to TRBD1. Sample: naive CD4+ T cells from PBMCs. Subset in this sample: CD45RA+ positively selected. The CDR3 sequence is CASSSGYRHRGTNEKLFF. CDR3 DNA: TGCGCCAGCAGCTCGGGGTATAGGCACAGGGGGACTAATGAAAAACTGTTTTTT.